This record looks at one T cell receptor beta chain sequence and its context. The antigen is unknown. Mismatch with germline at one junction end may stem from a read error. This record comes from a study of tumor-infiltrating lymphocytes in primary liver carcinoma. On the study more broadly: In every tissue type, samples returned a similar yield of roughly 3.65 to 7.5 million productive TCRbeta reads. Study-wide results and limits: Since the samples were bulk and unsorted, the CD4+ and CD8+ repertoires were not compared. Significantly larger top-250-clone fractions were found in tumors than in blood (p = 0.039).

Total RNA amounting to roughly 480 ng was the source from which TCR beta cDNA was made with a constant-region primer. Investigators got TCR beta libraries out of three nested multiplex PCR rounds, done with slightly modified ARM-PCR. TCRdb passed the multiplex PCR reads through MiXCR, listing each CDR3 protein once. In the table there are fewer than 350,000 distinct CDR3 sequences, roughly two thirds of which are singletons. In addition to blood RNA drawn from unsorted whole blood, germline DNA was extracted. Sequencing was performed on peripheral blood. The receptor was derived from a man between 40 and 49 years old with primary liver carcinoma and hepatitis B virus infection.

Here the CDR3 reads CASTPDRGSYNSLLHF. The CDR3 DNA reads as TGCGCCAGCACCCCGGACCGGGGCTCCTATAATTCACTCCTCCACTTT. The chain uses TRBV4-3 and TRBJ1-6; D possibly corresponds to TRBD1 (5 bases). The CDR3 is made up of 16 amino acids. The V gene's germline CDR1 is LGHNA and CDR2 YSLEER.